The 3 T cell receptor beta chains below come from one sample, sequenced in a study of cytomegalovirus exposure and HLA in healthy donors (dated by TCRdb to between 2016 and 2019). The library was obtained by the immunoSEQ multiplex PCR assay. A mixture of 60 forward primers for TCR Vbeta segments and 13 reverse primers for TCR Jbeta segments was used in the multiplex PCR. In its TCRdb copy, this immuneACCESS table keeps in-frame sequences only and misses some clones. Where compared with another copy, unresolved V genes explain less than half of these, and the others have no known cause. The sample table shows 110,000 or so clones, and 10% to 15% are seen once. Together, the top ten hold around 15% of the sample. Sequencing used PBMCs. The receptor source for this set is a man aged 35-49 years in good health and CMV-seropositive.

This clone is a singleton in its sample. It may be a read error: a sequence one base away is much more abundant. The chain links TRBV28 to TRBJ2-7; TRBD1 aligns across 8 bases. Germline CDR1 and CDR2: MDHEN and SYDVKM. CDR3 length equals 14 residues. V shed 2 bases, J shed 3 bases, and the junction held 3 bases outside the gene matches. The CDR3 sequence is CASSLIQGVYEQYF. CDR3 sequence (DNA): TGTGCCAGCAGTTTAATACAGGGGGTCTACGAGCAGTACTTC.

V and J are TRBV27 and TRBJ2-2, with D possibly matching TRBD1 (6 bases). Trimming cost V 0 bases and J 7 bases, with 15 bases left between them. The CDR3 extends over 16 amino acids. CDR1 and CDR2 from the germline V gene are MNHEY and SMNVEV (reference sequence). The CDR3 region is CASSLSGRGWDGELFF. The CDR3 region has the DNA TGTGCCAGCAGTTTATCTGGCAGGGGTTGGGACGGGGAGCTGTTTTTT.

Only a few counts were recorded for this clone. J is TRBJ2-7 and V is TRBV9, with TRBD1 matching over 9 bases. The CDR3 totals 14 residues. CDR1 SGDLS and CDR2 YYNGEE come from the germline V gene. V was clipped by 0 bases and J by 3 bases; unmatched bases: 1. This chain's CDR3 is CASSVEDRGYEQYF. The CDR3 nucleotides read TGTGCCAGCAGCGTAGAGGACAGGGGCTACGAGCAGTACTTC.